The T cell receptor beta chain under discussion was sequenced for a study of cytomegalovirus exposure and HLA in healthy donors. Study details: An analysis done earlier identified 117 million unique TCR beta sequences from about 180 million T cells.

The CDR3 is 14 residues long. Deletions cut 7 bases from V and 7 bases from J, with 19 bases between. In germline, CDR1 is SEHNR, CDR2 FQNEAQ (reference sequence). As regards this clone: The antigen is not known.

Study-level findings and limits: For TCR beta chains, V- and J-gene trimming was later linked to a missense DCLRE1C variant. Earlier analysis looked at TCR beta V segments, and most were productive about 87% or about 30% of the time.

The primer mix had 60 Vbeta and 13 Jbeta primers. Produced via immunoSEQ multiplex PCR; TCRdb's table is partial and in-frame only. The sample carries some 170,000 clones, over 80% recorded once. The TCR was taken from a girl aged 5-17 years in good health and CMV-seropositive. The chain carries TRBV7-9 and TRBJ1-2; TRBD1 might be the D (5 bases). Sequencing input: PBMCs. The CDR3 sequence: CASTHRGGEGGYTF. CDR3 coding DNA: TGTGCCAGCACCCACCGGGGGGGAGAGGGTGGCTACACCTTC. The whole variable domain, remainder taken from reference TRBV7-9 and TRBJ1-2, is DTGVSQNPRHKITKRGQNVTFRCDPISEHNRLYWYRQTLGQGPEFLTYFQNEAQLEKSRLLSDRFSAERPKGSFSTLEIQRTEQGDSAMYLCASTHRGGEGGYTFGSGTRLTVV.